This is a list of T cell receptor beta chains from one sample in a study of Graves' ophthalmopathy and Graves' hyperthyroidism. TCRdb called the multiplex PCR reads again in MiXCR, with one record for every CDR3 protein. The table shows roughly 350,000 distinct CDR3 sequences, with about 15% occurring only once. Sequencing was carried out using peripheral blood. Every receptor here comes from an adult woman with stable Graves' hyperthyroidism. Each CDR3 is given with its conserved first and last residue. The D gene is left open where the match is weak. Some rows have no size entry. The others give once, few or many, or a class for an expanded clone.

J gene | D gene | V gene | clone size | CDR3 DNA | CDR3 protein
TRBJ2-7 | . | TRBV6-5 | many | TGTGCCAGCAGTTACGGGTCGGATTACGAGCAGTACTTC | CASSYGSDYEQYF
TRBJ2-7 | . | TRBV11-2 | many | TGTGCCAGCCTCGGGGCGCCAAATTTCTCCTACGAGCAGTACTTC | CASLGAPNFSYEQYF
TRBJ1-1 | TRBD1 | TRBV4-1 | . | TGCGCCAGCAGCCACAGGGGGAGCGCTGAAGCTTTCTTT | CASSHRGSAEAFF
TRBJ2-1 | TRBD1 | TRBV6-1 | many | TGTGCCATCGCCGGGACAGGGGGGCATGAGCAGTTCTTC | CAIAGTGGHEQFF
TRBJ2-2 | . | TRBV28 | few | TGTGCCAGCAGTTTATCTGCCACCGGGGAGCTGTTTTTT | CASSLSATGELFF
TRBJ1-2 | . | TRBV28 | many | TGTGCCAGCACTCGCACGGTTGGTGGCTACACCTTC | CASTRTVGGYTF
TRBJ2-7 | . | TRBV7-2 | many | TGTGCCAGCAGCATAACAGGGTCGCTCTACGAGCAGTACTTC | CASSITGSLYEQYF
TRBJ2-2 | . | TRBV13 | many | TGTGCCAGCAGCCGCCGGGGCGCCGGGGAGCTGTTTTTT | CASSRRGAGELFF
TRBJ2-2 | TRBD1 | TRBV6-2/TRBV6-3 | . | TGTGCCAGCAGCCAAACCGGGACAGGGTTCACCGGGGAGCTGTTTTTT | CASSQTGTGFTGELFF
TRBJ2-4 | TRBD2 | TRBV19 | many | TGTGCCAGTAGTCCATTAGCGGGAGCAGCCAAAAACATTCAGTACTTC | CASSPLAGAAKNIQYF
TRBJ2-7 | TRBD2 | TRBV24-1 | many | TGTGCCACCAGTGATCATACTAGCGGGAGGTACGAGCAGTACTTC | CATSDHTSGRYEQYF
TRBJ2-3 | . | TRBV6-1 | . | TGTGCCAGCAGCAGGGATGAGGCAGATACGCAGTATTTT | CASSRDEADTQYF
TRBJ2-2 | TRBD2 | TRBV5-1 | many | TGCGCCAGCAGCGGGGGCCGGACTAGCGGGAACACCGGGGAGCTGTTTTTT | CASSGGRTSGNTGELFF
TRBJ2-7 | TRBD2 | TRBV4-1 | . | TGCGCCAGCAGCCAGGGACTAGCGGGAGAAACCTACGAGCAGTACTTC | CASSQGLAGETYEQYF
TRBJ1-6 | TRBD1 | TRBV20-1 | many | TGCAGTGCAATTACCGGGACAGGGGATTCACCCCTCCACTTT | CSAITGTGDSPLHF
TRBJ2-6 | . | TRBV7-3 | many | TGTGCCAGCAGCCACGGGACAACTGGGGCCAACGTCCTGACTTTC | CASSHGTTGANVLTF
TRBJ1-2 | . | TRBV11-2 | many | TGTGCCAGCAGCTCCATGACAGGAACCCGAGCTTATGGCTACACCTTC | CASSSMTGTRAYGYTF
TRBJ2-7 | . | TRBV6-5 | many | TGTGCCAGCAGTTACCAGGGTCCTACCTACGAGCAGTACTTC | CASSYQGPTYEQYF
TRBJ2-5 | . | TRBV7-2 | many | TGTGCCAGCAGAAAGCAGGTTGAAGAGACCCAGTACTTC | CASRKQVEETQYF
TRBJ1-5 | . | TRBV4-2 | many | TGTGCCAGCAGCCATCGACTGGGGGCATCCCAGCCCCAGCATTTT | CASSHRLGASQPQHF
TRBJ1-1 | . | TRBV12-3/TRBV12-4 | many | TGTGCCAGCAGTTTTGGCAGGGGTAACACTGAAGCTTTCTTT | CASSFGRGNTEAFF
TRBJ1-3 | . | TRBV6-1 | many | TGTGCCAGCAGTGAACGAGGAGGGCTCTACACCATATATTTT | CASSERGGLYTIYF
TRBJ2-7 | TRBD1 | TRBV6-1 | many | TGTGCCAGCAGTGCTTATATAGGGACAGACTTTTCCTACGAGCAGTACTTC | CASSAYIGTDFSYEQYF
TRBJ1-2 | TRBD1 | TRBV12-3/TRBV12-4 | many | TGTGCCAGCAGTTATACAGGGGACTATGGCTACACCTTC | CASSYTGDYGYTF
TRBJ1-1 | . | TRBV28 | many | TGTGCCAGCAGTTCCCTCCGAGAGGGTTCGTACACTGAAGCTTTCTTT | CASSSLREGSYTEAFF
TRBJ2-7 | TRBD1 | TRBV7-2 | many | TGTGCCAGCAGCTTAGGTGGGACAGGGCCCCAGGACAGGGAGCAGTACTTC | CASSLGGTGPQDREQYF
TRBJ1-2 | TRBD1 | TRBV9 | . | TGTGCCAGCAGCGGAGGACAGGGTTTTGATGGCTACACCTTC | CASSGGQGFDGYTF
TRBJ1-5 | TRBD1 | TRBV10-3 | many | TGTGCCATCAGTGAGTCGCTCGACAGGGGGGATCAGCCCCAGCATTTT | CAISESLDRGDQPQHF
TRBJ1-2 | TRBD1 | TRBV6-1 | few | TGTGCCAGCGGGACAGGGGGCGCGGTCTATGGCTACACCTTC | CASGTGGAVYGYTF
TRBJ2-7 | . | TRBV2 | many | TGTGCCAGCAGTGTGGGCAGGGGATCCTACGAGCAGTACTTC | CASSVGRGSYEQYF
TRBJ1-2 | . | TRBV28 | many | TGTGCCAGCAGTTCCGGCGCCACAGGGTATGGCTACACCTTC | CASSSGATGYGYTF
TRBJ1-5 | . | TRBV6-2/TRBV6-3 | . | TGTGCCAGCAGTCACAGGGTGAGGAATCAGCCCCAGCATTTT | CASSHRVRNQPQHF
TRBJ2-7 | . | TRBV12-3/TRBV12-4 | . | TGTGCCAGCAGTTTGGGTCTGGTGGACGAGCAGTACTTC | CASSLGLVDEQYF
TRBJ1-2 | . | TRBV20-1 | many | TGCAGTGCTAGAAGGGGGATGGATGGCTACACCTTC | CSARRGMDGYTF
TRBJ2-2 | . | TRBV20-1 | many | TGCAGTGCTAGTTCGCGAACAGACGAAAACACCGGGGAGCTGTTTTTT | CSASSRTDENTGELFF
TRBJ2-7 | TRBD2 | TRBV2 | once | TGTGCCAGCACGATAGCGGGACTGGGCCCCTACGAGCAGTACTTC | CASTIAGLGPYEQYF
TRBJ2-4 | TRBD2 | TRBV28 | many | TGTGCCAGCAGCCCACTTTGGCTAGCGGAGGCCAAAAACATTCAGTACTTC | CASSPLWLAEAKNIQYF
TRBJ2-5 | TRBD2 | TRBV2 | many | TGTGCCAGCAGCTTAGCGGGAGATGAGACCCAGTACTTC | CASSLAGDETQYF
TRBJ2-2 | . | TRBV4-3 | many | TGCGCCAGCAGCCAAGAAGGACCTTCGTCCCTCGGGGAGCTGTTTTTT | CASSQEGPSSLGELFF
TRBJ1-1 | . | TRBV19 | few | TGTGCCAGTAGTATAGTTGGGAGGAAGAACACTGAAGCTTTCTTT | CASSIVGRKNTEAFF
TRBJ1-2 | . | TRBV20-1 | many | TGCAGTGCTAGCGGCTATGGCTACACCTTC | CSASGYGYTF
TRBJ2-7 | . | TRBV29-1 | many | TGCAGCGTTTGGACTCTATCTTACGAGCAGTACTTC | CSVWTLSYEQYF
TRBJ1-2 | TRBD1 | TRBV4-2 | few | TGTGCCAGCAGCCCCCGGATGGGGACAGGACCGACTTATGGCTACACCTTC | CASSPRMGTGPTYGYTF